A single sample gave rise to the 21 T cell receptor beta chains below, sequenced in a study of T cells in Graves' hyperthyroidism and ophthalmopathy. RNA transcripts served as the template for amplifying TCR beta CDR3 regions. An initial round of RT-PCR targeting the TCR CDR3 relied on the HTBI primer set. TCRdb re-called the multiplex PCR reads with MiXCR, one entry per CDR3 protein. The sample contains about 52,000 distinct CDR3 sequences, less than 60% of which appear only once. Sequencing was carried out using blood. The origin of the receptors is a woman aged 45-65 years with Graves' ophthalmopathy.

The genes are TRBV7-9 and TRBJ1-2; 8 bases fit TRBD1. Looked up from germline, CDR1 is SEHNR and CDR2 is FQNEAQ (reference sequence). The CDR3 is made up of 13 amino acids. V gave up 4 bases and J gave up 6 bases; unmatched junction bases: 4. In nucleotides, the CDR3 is TGTGCCAGCAGCTGGACAGGGTCGGATGGCTACACCTTC. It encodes CASSWTGSDGYTF.

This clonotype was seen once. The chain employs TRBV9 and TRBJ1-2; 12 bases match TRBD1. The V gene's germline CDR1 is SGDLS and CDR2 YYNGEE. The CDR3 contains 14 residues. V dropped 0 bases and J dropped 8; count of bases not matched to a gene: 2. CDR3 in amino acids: CASSVVGQGAGYTF. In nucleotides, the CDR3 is TGTGCCAGCAGCGTAGTGGGACAGGGGGCAGGCTACACCTTC. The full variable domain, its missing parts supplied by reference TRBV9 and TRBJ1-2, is DSGVTQTPKHLITATGQRVTLRCSPRSGDLSVYWYQQSLDQGLQFLIQYYNGEERAKGNILERFSAQQFPDLHSELNLSSLELGDSALYFCASSVVGQGAGYTFGSGTRLTVV.

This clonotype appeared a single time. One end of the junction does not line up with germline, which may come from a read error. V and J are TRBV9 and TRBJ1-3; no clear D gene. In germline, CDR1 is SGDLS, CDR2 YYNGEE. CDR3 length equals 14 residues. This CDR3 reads CASSGGPSGSTLYF. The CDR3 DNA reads TGTGCCAGCAGCGGGGGTCCCTCTGGAAGCACCTTATATTTT.

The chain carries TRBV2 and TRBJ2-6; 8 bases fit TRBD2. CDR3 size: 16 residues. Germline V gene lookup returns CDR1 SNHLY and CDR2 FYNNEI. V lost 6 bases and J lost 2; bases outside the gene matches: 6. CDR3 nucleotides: TGTGCCAGCAGCGTGTCCGGGGGGGCTGGGGCCAACGTCCTGACTTTC. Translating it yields CASSVSGGAGANVLTF.

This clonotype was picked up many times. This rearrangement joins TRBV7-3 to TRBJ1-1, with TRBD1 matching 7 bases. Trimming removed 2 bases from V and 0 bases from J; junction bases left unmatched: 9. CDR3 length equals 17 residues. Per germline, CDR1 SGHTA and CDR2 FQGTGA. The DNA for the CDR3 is TGTGCCAGCAGCTTAGAATCCAGGGGGGCGATGAACACTGAAGCTTTCTTT. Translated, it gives CASSLESRGAMNTEAFF.

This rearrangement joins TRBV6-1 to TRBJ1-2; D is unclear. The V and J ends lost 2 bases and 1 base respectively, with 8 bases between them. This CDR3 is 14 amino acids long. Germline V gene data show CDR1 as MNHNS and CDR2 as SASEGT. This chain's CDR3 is CASSEPGINYGYTF. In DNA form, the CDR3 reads TGTGCCAGCAGTGAACCTGGAATTAACTATGGCTACACCTTC.

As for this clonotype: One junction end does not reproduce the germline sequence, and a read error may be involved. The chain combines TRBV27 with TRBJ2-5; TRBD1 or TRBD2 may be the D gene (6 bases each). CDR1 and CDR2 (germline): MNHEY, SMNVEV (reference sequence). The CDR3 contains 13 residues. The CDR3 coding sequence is TGTGCCAGCAGTACCGGGGGACAAGAGACCCAGCACTTC. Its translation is CASSTGGQETQHF.

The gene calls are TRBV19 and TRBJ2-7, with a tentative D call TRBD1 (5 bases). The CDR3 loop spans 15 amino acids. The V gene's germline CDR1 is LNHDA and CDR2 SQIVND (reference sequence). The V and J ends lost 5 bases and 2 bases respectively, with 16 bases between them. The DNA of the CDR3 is TGTGCCAGTAGTTCGGTTTTACAGGCCGCCTACGAGCAGTACTTC. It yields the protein CASSSVLQAAYEQYF.

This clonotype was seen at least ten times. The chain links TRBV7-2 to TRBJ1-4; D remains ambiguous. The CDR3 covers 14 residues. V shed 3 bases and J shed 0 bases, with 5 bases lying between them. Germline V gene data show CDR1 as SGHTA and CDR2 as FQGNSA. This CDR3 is CASSFLTTNEKLFF. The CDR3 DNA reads TGTGCCAGCAGCTTCCTAACAACTAATGAAAAACTGTTTTTT.

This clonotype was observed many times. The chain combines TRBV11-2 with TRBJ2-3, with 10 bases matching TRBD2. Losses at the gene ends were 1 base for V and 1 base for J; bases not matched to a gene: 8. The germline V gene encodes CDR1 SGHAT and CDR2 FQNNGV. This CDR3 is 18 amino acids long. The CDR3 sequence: CASSLGQRGGRGTDTQYF. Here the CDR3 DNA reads TGTGCCAGCAGCTTAGGCCAGCGGGGGGGCCGAGGCACAGATACGCAGTATTTT.

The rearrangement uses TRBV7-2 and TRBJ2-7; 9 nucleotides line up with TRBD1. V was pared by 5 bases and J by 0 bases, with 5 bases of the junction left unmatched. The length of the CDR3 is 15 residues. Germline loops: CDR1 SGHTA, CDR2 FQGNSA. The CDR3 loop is CASSLGQGSSYEQYF. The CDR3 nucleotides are TGTGCCAGCAGCCTGGGACAGGGAAGCTCCTACGAGCAGTACTTC.

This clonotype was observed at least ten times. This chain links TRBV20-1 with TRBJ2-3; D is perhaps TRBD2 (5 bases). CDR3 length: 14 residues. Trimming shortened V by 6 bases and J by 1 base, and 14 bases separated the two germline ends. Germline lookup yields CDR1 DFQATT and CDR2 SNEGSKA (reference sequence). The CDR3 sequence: CSATRSTGTDTQYF. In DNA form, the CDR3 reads TGCAGTGCCACTAGGAGTACAGGCACAGATACGCAGTATTTT.

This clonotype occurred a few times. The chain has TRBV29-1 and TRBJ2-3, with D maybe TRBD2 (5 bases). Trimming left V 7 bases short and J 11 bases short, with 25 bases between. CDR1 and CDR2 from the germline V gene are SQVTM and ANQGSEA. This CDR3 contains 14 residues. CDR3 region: CSAEGRGSYNEQYF. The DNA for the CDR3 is TGCAGCGCGGAAGGCCGGGGTTCCTACAATGAGCAGTATTTT.

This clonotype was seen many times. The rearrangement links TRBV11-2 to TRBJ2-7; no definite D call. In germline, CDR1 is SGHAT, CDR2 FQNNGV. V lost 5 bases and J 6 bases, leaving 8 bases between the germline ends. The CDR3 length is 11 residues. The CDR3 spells CASSARPEQYF. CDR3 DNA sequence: TGTGCCAGCAGCGCCAGGCCCGAGCAGTACTTC.

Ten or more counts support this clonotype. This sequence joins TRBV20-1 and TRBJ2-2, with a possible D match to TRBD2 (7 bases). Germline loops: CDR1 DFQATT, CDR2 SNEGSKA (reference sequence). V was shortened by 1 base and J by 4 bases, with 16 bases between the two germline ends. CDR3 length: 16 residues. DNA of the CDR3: TGCAGTGCTAGAGTCGGGGGGCAGCGTCCCACCGGGGAGCTGTTTTTT. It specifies CSARVGGQRPTGELFF.

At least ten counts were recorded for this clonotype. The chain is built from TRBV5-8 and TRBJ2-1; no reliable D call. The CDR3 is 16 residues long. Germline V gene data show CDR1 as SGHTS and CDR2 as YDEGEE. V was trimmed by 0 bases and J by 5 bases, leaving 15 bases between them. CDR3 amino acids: CASSLDPSVGNNEQFF. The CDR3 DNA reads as TGTGCCAGCAGCTTGGACCCTAGTGTGGGAAACAATGAGCAGTTCTTC.

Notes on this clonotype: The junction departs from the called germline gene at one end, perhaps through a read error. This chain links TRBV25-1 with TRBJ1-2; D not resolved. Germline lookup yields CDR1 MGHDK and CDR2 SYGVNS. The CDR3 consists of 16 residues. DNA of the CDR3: TGTGCCGGCAGTTTCCCCGCTGGCAGCCCTAACTATGGCTACACCTTC. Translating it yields CAGSFPAGSPNYGYTF.

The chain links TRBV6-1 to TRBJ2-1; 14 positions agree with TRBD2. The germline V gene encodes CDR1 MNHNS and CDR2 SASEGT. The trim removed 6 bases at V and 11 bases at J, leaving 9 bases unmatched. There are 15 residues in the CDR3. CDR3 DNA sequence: TGTGCCAGCAGGGAGGGGACTAGCGGGAGCCATAAGCAGTTCTTC. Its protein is CASREGTSGSHKQFF.

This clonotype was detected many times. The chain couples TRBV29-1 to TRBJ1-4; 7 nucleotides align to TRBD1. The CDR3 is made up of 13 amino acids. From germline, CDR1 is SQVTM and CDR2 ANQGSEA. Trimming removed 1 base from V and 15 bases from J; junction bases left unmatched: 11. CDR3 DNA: TGCAGCGTTGAAGGACAGGGTACGGGCCCTGTGTTTTTT. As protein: CSVEGQGTGPVFF.

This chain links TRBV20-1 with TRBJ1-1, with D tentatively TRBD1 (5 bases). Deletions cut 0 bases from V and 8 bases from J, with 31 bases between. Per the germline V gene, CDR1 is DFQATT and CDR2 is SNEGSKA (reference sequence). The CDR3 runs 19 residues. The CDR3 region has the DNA TGCAGTGCTAGAGATCTGGGAGGAGGGACTACGGAGGGGAGGTCGGAAGCTTTCTTT. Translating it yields CSARDLGGGTTEGRSEAFF.

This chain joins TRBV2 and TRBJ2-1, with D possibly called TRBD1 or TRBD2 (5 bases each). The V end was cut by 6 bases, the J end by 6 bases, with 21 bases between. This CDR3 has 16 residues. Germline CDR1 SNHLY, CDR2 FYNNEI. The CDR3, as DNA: TGTGCCAGCAGGCCACCACCCGGGACCCCATTCAATGAGCAGTTCTTC. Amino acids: CASRPPPGTPFNEQFF. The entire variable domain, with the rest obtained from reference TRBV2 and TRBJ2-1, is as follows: EPEVTQTPSHQVTQMGQEVILRCVPISNHLYFYWYRQILGQKVEFLVSFYNNEISEKSEIFDDQFSVERPDGSNFTLKIRSTKLEDSAMYFCASRPPPGTPFNEQFFGPGTRLTVL.